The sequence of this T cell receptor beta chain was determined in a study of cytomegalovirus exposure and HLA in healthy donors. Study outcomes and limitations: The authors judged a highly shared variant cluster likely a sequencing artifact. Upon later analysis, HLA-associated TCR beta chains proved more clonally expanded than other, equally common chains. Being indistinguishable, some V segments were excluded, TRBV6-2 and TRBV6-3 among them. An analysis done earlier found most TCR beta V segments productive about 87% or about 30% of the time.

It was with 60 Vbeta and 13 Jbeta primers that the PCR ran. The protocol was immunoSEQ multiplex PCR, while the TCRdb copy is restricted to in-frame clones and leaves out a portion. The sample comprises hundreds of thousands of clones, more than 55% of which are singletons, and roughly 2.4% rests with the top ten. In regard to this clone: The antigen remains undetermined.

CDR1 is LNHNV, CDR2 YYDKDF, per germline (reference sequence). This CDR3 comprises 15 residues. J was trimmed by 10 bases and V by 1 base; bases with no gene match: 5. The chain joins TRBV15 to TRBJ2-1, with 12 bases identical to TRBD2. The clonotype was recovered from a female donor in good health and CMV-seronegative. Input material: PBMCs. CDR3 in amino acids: CATSRVLAGGGEQFF. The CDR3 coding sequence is TGTGCCACCAGCAGAGTTCTAGCGGGAGGGGGCGAGCAGTTCTTC. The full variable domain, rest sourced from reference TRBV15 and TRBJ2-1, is DAMVIQNPRYQVTQFGKPVTLSCSQTLNHNVMYWYQQKSSQAPKLLFHYYDKDFNNEADTPDNFQSRRPNTSFCFLDIRSPGLGDTAMYLCATSRVLAGGGEQFFGPGTRLTVL.